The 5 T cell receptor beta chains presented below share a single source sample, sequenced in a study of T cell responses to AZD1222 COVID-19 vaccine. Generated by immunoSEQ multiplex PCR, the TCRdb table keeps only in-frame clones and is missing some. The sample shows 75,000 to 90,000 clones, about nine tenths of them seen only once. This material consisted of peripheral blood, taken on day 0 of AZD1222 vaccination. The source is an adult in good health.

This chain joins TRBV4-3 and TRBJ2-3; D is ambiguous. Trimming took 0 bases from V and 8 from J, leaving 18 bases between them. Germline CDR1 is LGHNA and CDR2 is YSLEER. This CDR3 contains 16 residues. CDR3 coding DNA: TGCGCCAGCAGCCAAGATGCCCTCCGACTTCAGATTACGCAGTATTTT. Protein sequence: CASSQDALRLQITQYF.

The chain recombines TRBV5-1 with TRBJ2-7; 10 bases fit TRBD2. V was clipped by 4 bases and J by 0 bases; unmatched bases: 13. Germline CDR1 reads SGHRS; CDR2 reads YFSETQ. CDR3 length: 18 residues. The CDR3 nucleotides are TGCGCCAGCAGCCAGCCGAATTTAGCGGGAGGCTACTCCTACGAGCAGTACTTC. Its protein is CASSQPNLAGGYSYEQYF.

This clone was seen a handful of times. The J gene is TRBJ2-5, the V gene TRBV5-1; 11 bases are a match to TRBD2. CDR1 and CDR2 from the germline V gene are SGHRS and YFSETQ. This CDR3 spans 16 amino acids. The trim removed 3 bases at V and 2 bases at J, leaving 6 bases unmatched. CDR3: CASSYTGTSGQETQYF. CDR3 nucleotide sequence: TGCGCCAGCAGCTACACCGGGACTAGCGGTCAAGAGACCCAGTACTTC. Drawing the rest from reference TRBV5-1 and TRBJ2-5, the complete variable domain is KAGVTQTPRYLIKTRGQQVTLSCSPISGHRSVSWYQQTPGQGLQFLFEYFSETQRNKGNFPGRFSGRQFSNSRSEMNVSTLELGDSALYLCASSYTGTSGQETQYFGPGTRLLVL.

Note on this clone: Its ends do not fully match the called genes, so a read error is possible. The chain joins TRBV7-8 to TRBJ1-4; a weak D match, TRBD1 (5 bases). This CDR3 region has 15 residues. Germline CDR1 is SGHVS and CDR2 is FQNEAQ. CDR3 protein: CASSPHRLPNGKLFF. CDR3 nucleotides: TGTGCCAGCAGCCCACACAGGTTGCCCAATGGAAAACTGTTTTTT.

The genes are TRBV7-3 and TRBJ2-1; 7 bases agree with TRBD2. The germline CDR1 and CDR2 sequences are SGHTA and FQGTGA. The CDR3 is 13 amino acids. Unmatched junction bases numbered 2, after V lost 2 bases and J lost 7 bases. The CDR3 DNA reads TGTGCCAGCAGCTTAGGGGGGGTGAATGAGCAGTTCTTC. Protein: CASSLGGVNEQFF.